In this sample, the clone carrying this T cell receptor (beta chain) turned up once. The antigen remains undetermined. This entry comes from a study of T cell responses to AZD1222 COVID-19 vaccine. The CDR3 contains 13 residues. V lost 3 bases to trimming and J lost 7 bases, with 13 bases between them. Germline loops: CDR1 LGHNT, CDR2 FRNRAP. Sequencing was performed with immunoSEQ multiplex PCR; in TCRdb, only in-frame clones are kept and a portion is missing. This sample has about 190,000 clones; 85% to 90% occur once, and the top ten carry 2.5% to 3%. General study findings and limits: Compared with day 0, the breadth and depth of the Spike-specific TCR repertoire rose significantly after two doses of AZD1222. Repertoires in all cases were sampled only once the peak T cell response had passed. Baseline serostatus was positive in only six or seven AZD1222 recipients.

The sequencing used peripheral blood, collected on day 0 of MenACWY control vaccination. The rearrangement joins TRBV12-5 to TRBJ2-7; maybe TRBD2 (5 bases). The TCR was taken from an adult in good health. DNA for the CDR3: TGTGCTAGTGGTTTAACCGGGGAAGGGGAGCAGTACTTC. It translates to CASGLTGEGEQYF.